This entry concerns a single TCR beta chain. Antigen specificity is unknown. The treatment is: roughly ten-day PBMC culture with coronavirus spike peptide pools or control peptides (ViraFEST assay). For ViraFEST, peptide pools expanded antigen-specific T cells, after which the TCRs were sequenced. The Oncomine TCR Beta short-read assay generated sequence data from the DNA of cultured CD4+ T cells. Each CDR3 protein gets one entry after TCRdb re-called the PCR reads with MiXCR. The table has fewer than 20,000 distinct CDR3 sequences, about 41% seen once. Germline V lookup: CDR1 MDHEN, CDR2 SYDVKM. Deletions cut 6 bases from V and 0 bases from J, with 15 bases between. This CDR3 is 16 amino acids long. This sample is part of a study of vaccination and CD4 T cells after COVID-19. Study summary: Sampling after COVID took place at a median of about 91 days (range 35 to 161) following diagnosis. Points from the study as a whole: The appearance of a median 86.3% of reactive clones in convalescent patients occurred only post-vaccination.

The chain has TRBV28 and TRBJ1-3; D is uncertain. The sequence came from a human donor who had recovered from COVID-19. The specimen was CD4+ T cells from blood, cultured in vitro, collected after SARS-CoV-2 vaccination. CDR3 in DNA: TGTGCCAGCAGGAACAGAGGACGGCTCTCTGGAAACACCATATATTTT. Amino acid sequence: CASRNRGRLSGNTIYF.